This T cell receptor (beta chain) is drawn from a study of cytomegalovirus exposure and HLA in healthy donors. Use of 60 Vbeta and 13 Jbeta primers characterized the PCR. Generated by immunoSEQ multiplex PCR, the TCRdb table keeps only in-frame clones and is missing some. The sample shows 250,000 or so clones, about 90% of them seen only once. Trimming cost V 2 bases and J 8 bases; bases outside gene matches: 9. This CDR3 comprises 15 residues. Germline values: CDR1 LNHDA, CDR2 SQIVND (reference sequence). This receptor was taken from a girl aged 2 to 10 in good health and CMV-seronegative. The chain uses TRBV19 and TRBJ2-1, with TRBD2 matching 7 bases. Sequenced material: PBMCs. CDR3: CASSIKGLGVDEQFF. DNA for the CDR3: TGTGCCAGTAGTATAAAAGGACTAGGAGTCGATGAGCAGTTCTTC. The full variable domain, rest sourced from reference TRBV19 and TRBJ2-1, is DGGITQSPKYLFRKEGQNVTLSCEQNLNHDAMYWYRQDPGQGLRLIYYSQIVNDFQKGDIAEGYSVSREKKESFPLTVTSAQKNPTAFYLCASSIKGLGVDEQFFGPGTRLTVL.